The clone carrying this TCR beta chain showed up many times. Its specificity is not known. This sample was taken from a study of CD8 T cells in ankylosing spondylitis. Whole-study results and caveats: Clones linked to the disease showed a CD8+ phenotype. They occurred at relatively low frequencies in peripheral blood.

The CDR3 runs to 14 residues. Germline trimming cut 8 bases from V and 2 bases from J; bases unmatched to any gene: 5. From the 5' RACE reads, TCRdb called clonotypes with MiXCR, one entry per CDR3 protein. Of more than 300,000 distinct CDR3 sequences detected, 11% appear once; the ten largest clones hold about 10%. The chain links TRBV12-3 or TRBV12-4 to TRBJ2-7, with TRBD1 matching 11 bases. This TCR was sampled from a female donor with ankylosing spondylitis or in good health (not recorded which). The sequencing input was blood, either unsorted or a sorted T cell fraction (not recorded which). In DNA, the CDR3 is TGTGCCAGCGCCGGGACAGGGGGTCCCTACGAGCAGTACTTC. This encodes CASAGTGGPYEQYF.